This T cell receptor beta chain emerged from a study of cytomegalovirus exposure and HLA in healthy donors. Primers: 60 Vbeta forward and 13 Jbeta reverse. The repertoire was sequenced with immunoSEQ multiplex PCR; TCRdb's copy has only in-frame clones and lacks some. Among around 140,000 clones listed, roughly 86% were seen once. The V end lost 1 base, the J end lost 1 base, and 7 bases lay between the germline ends. CDR3 length equals 14 residues. CDR1 and CDR2 from the germline V gene are LNHNV and YYDKDF (reference sequence). The sequencing sample was made of PBMCs. This TCR derives from a woman in her thirties or forties in good health and CMV-seronegative. The gene calls are TRBV15 and TRBJ2-5, with D perhaps TRBD2 (5 bases). CDR3 sequence (DNA): TGTGCCACCAGCAGAGGGCTAGCCCAAGAGACCCAGTACTTC. This translates into CATSRGLAQETQYF.